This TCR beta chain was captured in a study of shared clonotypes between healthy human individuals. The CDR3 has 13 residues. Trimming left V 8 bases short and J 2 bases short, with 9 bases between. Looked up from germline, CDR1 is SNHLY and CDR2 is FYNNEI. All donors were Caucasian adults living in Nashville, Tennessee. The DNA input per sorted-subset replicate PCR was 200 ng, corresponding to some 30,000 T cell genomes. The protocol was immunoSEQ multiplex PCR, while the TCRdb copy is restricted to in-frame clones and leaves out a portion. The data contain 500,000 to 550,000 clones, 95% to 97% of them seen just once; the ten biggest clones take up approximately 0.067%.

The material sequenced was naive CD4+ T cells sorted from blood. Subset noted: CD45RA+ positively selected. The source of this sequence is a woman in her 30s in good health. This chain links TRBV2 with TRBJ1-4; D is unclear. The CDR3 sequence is CASGRATNEKLFF. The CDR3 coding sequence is TGTGCCAGCGGACGGGCCACTAATGAAAAACTGTTTTTT.